The clone carrying this T cell receptor (beta chain) was recorded once. No antigen is known for it. Between the trimmed V and J ends, which lost 4 bases and 3 bases, there was a span of 7 bases. Per the germline V gene, CDR1 is MDHEN and CDR2 is SYDVKM. The CDR3 is made up of 12 amino acids. TCRdb's copy holds only in-frame clones and misses some; the assay was immunoSEQ multiplex PCR. The sample shows approximately 110,000 clones, around 89% of them seen only once. During the collection period, no donor immune events like infections were recorded. These data belong to a study of identifying expanded T cells in peripheral blood. Study-level points and caveats: Variance in clone template counts between approximately two-week samples significantly increased with total template count across all healthy donors.

Sequencing input: blood. The J gene is TRBJ2-7, the V gene TRBV28; D unresolved. The clonotype comes from a person between 18 and 69 years old in good health. The CDR3 region is CASSWADYEQYF. As DNA, the CDR3 is TGTGCCAGCAGTTGGGCGGACTACGAGCAGTACTTC. Based on the CDR3 plus reference TRBV28 and TRBJ2-7, the full variable domain is DVKVTQSSRYLVKRTGEKVFLECVQDMDHENMFWYRQDPGLGLRLIYFSYDVKMKEKGDIPEGYSVSREKKERFSLILESASTNQTSMYLCASSWADYEQYFGPGTRLTVT.